This T cell receptor beta chain was captured by sequencing in a study of T cells after yellow fever vaccination. Study information: Fractions low in cell number were prepared with SMART-Seq v4 Ultra Low Input. Study-wide results and caveats: The secondary T-cell response peaked on day 5, not day 15, but was weaker. Clonotypes shared by both compartments, CD4 and CD8, made up a small share. The bulk population could contribute abundant contaminating clonotypes to FACS-sorted repertoires.

TCRdb re-called the 5' RACE reads with MiXCR, one entry per CDR3 protein. The profile covers over 300,000 distinct CDR3 sequences, with over 4% appearing a single time and just under 25% taken by the ten largest. Germline values: CDR1 LGHNA, CDR2 YSLEER. The V gene lost 0 bases and the J gene lost 0 bases, with 8 bases spanning the gap. This CDR3 has 15 residues. This clonotype has only a few counts. As yet, its antigen is unknown. The gene calls are TRBV4-3 and TRBJ1-2, with D unclear. The sample consisted of PBMCs, taken 5 days after the yellow fever booster vaccination. This TCR came from a man younger than 35 who received the YFV17D yellow fever vaccine. CDR3 DNA: TGCGCCAGCAGCCAAGATTCACACACTAACTATGGCTACACCTTC. Translated: CASSQDSHTNYGYTF.